This TCR beta chain was observed in a study of blood T cell repertoires in COVID-19. Study in general: The United States, Italy and Spain were the sources of the acute and convalescent COVID-19 samples. PBMCs, B-cell-depleted T cells, or T cells were the source of the cDNA or gDNA that made up the material.

Participants were placed into cohorts based on the clinical history they reported. Original processing methods: Estimation of nucleated cell counts was performed using reference gene primer amplification. Using immunoSEQ multiplex PCR, the repertoire was profiled, and TCRdb retains in-frame clones only, with some absent. D and trimming come from the DNA, and the V and J calls and clone size come from that table. The table has 200,000 to 250,000 clones, 75% to 90% seen once; the top ten hold 3% to 4%. The CDR3 is 13 amino acids. In germline, CDR1 is MDHEN, CDR2 SYDVKM. The V and J ends lost 5 bases and 5 bases, in that order; junction bases with no gene match: 4.

This clonotype was sampled from a woman under 30 in a cohort exposed to, infected with or recovered from COVID-19 (not recorded which). The chain joins TRBV28 to TRBJ2-3, with 7 bases matching TRBD2. Sequencing input: PBMCs or T cells enriched from blood (not recorded which). The CDR3 spells CASSPIAGDTQYF. In DNA, the CDR3 is TGTGCCAGCAGTCCGATAGCGGGAGATACGCAGTATTTT.